These 5 T cell receptor beta chains were sequenced from one sample in a study of response to subunit inactivated influenza vaccine. Each CDR3 protein gets one entry after TCRdb re-called the RT-PCR reads with MiXCR. The sample includes more than 500,000 distinct CDR3 sequences, about 11% of them seen just once. The data were also submitted as part of a second study, on T cells expressing NK-cell markers. That paper states: Synthesis of TCR beta cDNA relied on 5'RACE template switching carrying UMIs.

Specimen: PBMCs from blood, collected on the day of vaccination. The receptors were gathered from a man in his forties or fifties who received an inactivated influenza vaccine.

This clonotype came up many times. This chain links TRBV2 with TRBJ2-3; 10 bases fit TRBD1. Germline V gene lookup returns CDR1 SNHLY and CDR2 FYNNEI. V shed 7 bases, J shed 0 bases, and the junction held 10 bases outside the gene matches. The CDR3 consists of 17 residues. CDR3 amino acids: CASIDRGLTTSTDTQYF. CDR3 DNA: TGTGCCAGCATAGACAGGGGGCTGACAACTAGCACAGATACGCAGTATTTT.

The chain couples TRBV7-9 to TRBJ2-1, with D uncertain. V was clipped by 1 base and J by 3 bases, with 10 bases between them. Germline V lookup: CDR1 SEHNR, CDR2 FQNEAQ (reference sequence). CDR3 size: 15 residues. The chain's CDR3 is CASSLGTEFYNEQFF. The CDR3 nucleotides are TGTGCCAGCAGCTTAGGCACGGAATTCTACAATGAGCAGTTCTTC. Combining the CDR3 with reference TRBV7-9 and TRBJ2-1 gives the whole variable domain DTGVSQNPRHKITKRGQNVTFRCDPISEHNRLYWYRQTLGQGPEFLTYFQNEAQLEKSRLLSDRFSAERPKGSFSTLEIQRTEQGDSAMYLCASSLGTEFYNEQFFGPGTRLTVL.

This clonotype was counted ten times or more. J is TRBJ2-1 and V is TRBV5-1; no firm D call. The CDR3 is made up of 13 amino acids. Trimming took off 2 bases at V and 7 bases at J, with 10 bases between the two ends. The germline gives CDR1 SGHRS, CDR2 YFSETQ. The CDR3 reads CASSFRLGNEQFF. Written as DNA, the CDR3 is TGCGCCAGCAGCTTTAGATTAGGGAATGAGCAGTTCTTC. The full variable domain, its missing parts supplied by reference TRBV5-1 and TRBJ2-1, is KAGVTQTPRYLIKTRGQQVTLSCSPISGHRSVSWYQQTPGQGLQFLFEYFSETQRNKGNFPGRFSGRQFSNSRSEMNVSTLELGDSALYLCASSFRLGNEQFFGPGTRLTVL.

This clonotype was detected only a few times. J is TRBJ2-5 and V is TRBV12-3 or TRBV12-4; TRBD2 matches at 9 bases. This CDR3 comprises 15 residues. J was trimmed by 2 bases and V by 3 bases; bases with no gene match: 4. CDR3: CASSFEAGGQETQYF. CDR3 DNA sequence: TGTGCCAGCAGTTTCGAGGCGGGGGGGCAAGAGACCCAGTACTTC.

The CDR3: CSAPDGLADTRDEQFF. In DNA, the CDR3 is TGCAGTGCCCCGGATGGACTAGCGGACACAAGGGATGAGCAGTTCTTC. V and J are TRBV20-1 and TRBJ2-1; the match to TRBD2 covers 10 bases. The CDR3 has 16 amino acids. Germline V gives CDR1 DFQATT, CDR2 SNEGSKA (reference sequence). J lost 8 bases, V lost 6 bases, and 16 bases had no gene match.